The clone carrying this T cell receptor (beta chain) has just a few counts. This CDR3 has 18 residues. V dropped 5 bases and J dropped 1 base, with 22 bases sitting between them. Germline CDR1 is SNHLY and CDR2 is FYNNEI. TCRdb recomputed calls from the 5' RACE reads with MiXCR, one row per CDR3 protein. The profile shows roughly 690,000 distinct CDR3 sequences, around 20% of them singletons. This specimen comes from a study of identical twins. The same sample was also studied in work on T cells expressing NK-cell markers.

The TCR sequence derives from a woman aged 18-29 years in good health. Sequencing used PBMCs. The chain combines TRBV2 with TRBJ2-3; D perhaps matches TRBD2 (6 bases). The CDR3 region is CASSSVTGDTVGTDTQYF. The CDR3 nucleotides are TGTGCCAGCAGTTCGGTAACGGGAGATACGGTCGGCACAGATACGCAGTATTTT.